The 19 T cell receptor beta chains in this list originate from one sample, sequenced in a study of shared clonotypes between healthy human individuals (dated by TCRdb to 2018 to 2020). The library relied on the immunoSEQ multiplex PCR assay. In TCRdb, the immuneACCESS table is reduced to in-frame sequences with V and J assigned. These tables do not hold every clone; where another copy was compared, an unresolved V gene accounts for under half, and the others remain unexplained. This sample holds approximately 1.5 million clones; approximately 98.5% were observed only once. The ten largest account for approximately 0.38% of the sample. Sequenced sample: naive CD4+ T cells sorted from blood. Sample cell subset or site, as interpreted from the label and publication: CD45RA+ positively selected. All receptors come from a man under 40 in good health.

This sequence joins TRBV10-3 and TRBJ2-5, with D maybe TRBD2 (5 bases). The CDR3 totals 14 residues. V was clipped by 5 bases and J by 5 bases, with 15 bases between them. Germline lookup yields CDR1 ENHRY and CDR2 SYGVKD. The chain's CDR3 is CAISSPEVGETQYF. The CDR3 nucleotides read TGTGCCATCAGTTCCCCGGAGGTTGGGGAGACCCAGTACTTC.

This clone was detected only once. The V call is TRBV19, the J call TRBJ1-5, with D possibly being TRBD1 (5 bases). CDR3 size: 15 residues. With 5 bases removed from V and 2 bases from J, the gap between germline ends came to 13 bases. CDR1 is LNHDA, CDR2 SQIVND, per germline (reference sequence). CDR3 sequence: CASSPTEQGNQPQHF. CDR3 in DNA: TGTGCCAGTAGTCCTACCGAACAGGGCAATCAGCCCCAGCATTTT.

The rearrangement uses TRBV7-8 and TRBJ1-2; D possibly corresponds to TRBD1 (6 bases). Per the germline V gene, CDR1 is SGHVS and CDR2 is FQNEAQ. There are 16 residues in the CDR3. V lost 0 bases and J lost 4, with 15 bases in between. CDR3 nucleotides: TGTGCCAGCAGCTTAGCATGGACAGAAGGGGCCTATGGCTACACCTTC. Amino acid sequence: CASSLAWTEGAYGYTF.

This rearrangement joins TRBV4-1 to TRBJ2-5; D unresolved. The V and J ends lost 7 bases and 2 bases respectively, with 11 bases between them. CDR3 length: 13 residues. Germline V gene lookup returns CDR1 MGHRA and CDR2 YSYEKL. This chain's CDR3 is CASNKAPQETQYF. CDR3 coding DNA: TGCGCCAGCAATAAGGCCCCTCAAGAGACCCAGTACTTC.

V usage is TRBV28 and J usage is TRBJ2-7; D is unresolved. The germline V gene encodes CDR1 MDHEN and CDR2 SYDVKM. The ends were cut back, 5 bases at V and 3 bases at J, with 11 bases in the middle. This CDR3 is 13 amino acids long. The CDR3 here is CASSRPPSYEQYF. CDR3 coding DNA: TGTGCCAGCAGTCGCCCTCCAAGCTACGAGCAGTACTTC. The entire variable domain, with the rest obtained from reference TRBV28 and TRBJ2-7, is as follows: DVKVTQSSRYLVKRTGEKVFLECVQDMDHENMFWYRQDPGLGLRLIYFSYDVKMKEKGDIPEGYSVSREKKERFSLILESASTNQTSMYLCASSRPPSYEQYFGPGTRLTVT.

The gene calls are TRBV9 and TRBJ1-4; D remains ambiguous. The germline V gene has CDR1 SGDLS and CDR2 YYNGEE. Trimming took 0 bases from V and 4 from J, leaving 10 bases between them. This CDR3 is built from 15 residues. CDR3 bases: TGTGCCAGCAGCGTAGAAAACACACGTAATGAAAAACTGTTTTTT. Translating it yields CASSVENTRNEKLFF.

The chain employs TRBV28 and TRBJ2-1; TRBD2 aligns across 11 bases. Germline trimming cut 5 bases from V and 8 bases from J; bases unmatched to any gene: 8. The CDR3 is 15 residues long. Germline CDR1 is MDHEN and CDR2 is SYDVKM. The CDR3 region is CASSQIAGGTDEQFF. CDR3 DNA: TGTGCCAGCAGTCAGATAGCGGGAGGGACCGATGAGCAGTTCTTC. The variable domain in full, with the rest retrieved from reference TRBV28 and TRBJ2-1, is DVKVTQSSRYLVKRTGEKVFLECVQDMDHENMFWYRQDPGLGLRLIYFSYDVKMKEKGDIPEGYSVSREKKERFSLILESASTNQTSMYLCASSQIAGGTDEQFFGPGTRLTVL.

The CDR3 sequence is CASSGTWDTQYF. The CDR3 DNA follows: TGTGCCAGCAGCGGGACATGGGATACGCAGTATTTT. This chain joins TRBV6-1 and TRBJ2-3, with D tentatively TRBD1 (6 bases). CDR3 length equals 12 residues. CDR1 MNHNS and CDR2 SASEGT come from the germline V gene. V lost 6 bases, J lost 6 bases, and 10 bases lay in between.

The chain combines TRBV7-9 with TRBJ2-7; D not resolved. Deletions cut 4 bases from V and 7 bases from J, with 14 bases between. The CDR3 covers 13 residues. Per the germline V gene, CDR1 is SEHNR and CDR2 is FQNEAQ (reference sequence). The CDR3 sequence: CASSYLNLEEQYF. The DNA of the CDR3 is TGTGCCAGCAGCTATTTAAATCTTGAAGAGCAGTACTTC.

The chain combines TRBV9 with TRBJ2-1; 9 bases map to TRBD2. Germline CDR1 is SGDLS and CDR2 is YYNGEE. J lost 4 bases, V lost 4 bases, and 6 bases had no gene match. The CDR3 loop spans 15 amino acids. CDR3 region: CASSPVGLAYNEQFF. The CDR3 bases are TGTGCCAGCAGCCCGGTCGGACTAGCGTACAATGAGCAGTTCTTC.

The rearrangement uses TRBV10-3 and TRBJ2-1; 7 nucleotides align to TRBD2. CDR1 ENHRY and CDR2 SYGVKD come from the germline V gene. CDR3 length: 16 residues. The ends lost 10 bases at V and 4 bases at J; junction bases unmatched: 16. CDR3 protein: CASRQYPSGAYNEQFF. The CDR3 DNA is TGTGCCAGTAGACAGTATCCTAGCGGAGCATACAATGAGCAGTTCTTC.

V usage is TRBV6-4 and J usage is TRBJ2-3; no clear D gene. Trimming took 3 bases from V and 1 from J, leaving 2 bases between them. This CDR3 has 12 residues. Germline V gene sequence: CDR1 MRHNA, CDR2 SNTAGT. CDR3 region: CASSEGTDTQYF. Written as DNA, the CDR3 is TGTGCCAGCAGTGAAGGCACAGATACGCAGTATTTT.

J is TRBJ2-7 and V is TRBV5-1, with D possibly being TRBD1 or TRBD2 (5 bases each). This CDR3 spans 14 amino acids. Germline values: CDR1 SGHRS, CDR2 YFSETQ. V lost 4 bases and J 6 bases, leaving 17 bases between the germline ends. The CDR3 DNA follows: TGCGCCAGCAGCAGGGACGGACCTGTTGGCGAGCAGTACTTC. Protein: CASSRDGPVGEQYF.

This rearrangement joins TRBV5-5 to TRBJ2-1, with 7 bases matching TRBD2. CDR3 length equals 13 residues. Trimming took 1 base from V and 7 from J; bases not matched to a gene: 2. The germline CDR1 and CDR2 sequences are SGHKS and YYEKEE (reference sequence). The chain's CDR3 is CASSLISGNEQFF. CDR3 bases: TGTGCCAGCAGCTTGATTAGCGGGAATGAGCAGTTCTTC. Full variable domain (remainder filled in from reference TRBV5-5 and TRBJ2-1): DAGVTQSPTHLIKTRGQQVTLRCSPISGHKSVSWYQQVLGQGPQFIFQYYEKEERGRGNFPDRFSARQFPNYSSELNVNALLLGDSALYLCASSLISGNEQFFGPGTRLTVL.

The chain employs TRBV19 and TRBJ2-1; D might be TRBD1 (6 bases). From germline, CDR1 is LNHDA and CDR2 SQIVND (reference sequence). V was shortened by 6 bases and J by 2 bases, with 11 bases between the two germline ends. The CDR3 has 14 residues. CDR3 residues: CASSRQAAYNEQFF. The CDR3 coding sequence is TGTGCCAGTAGCAGACAGGCGGCCTACAATGAGCAGTTCTTC.

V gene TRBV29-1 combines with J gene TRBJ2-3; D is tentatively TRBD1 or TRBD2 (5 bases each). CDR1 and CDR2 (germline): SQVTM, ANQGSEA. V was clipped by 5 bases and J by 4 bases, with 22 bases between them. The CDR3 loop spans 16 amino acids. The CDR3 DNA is TGCAGCGTTTCCCCTGGGGGTGGGGTCGGGTCAGATACGCAGTATTTT. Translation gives CSVSPGGGVGSDTQYF.

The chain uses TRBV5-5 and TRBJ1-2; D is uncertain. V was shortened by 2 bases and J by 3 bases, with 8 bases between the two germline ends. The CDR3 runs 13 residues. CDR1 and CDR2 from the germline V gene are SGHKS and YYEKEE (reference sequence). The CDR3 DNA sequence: TGTGCCAGCAGCTTCGGTGCCGACTATGGCTACACCTTC. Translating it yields CASSFGADYGYTF.

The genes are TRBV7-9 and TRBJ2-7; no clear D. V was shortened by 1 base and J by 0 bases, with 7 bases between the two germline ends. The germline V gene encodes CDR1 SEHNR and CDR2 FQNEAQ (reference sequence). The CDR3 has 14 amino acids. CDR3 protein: CASSLVGDSYEQYF. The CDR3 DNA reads TGTGCCAGCAGCTTAGTTGGTGACTCCTACGAGCAGTACTTC.

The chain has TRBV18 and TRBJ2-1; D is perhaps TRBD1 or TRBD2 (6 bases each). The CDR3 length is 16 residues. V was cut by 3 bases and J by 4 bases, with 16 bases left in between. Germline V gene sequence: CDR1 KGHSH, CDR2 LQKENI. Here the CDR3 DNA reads TGTGCCAGCTCACCCGGCCGGGGGCTAAAATACAATGAGCAGTTCTTC. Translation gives CASSPGRGLKYNEQFF.